The source of this TCR beta chain is a study of blood T cell repertoires in COVID-19. Study background: Sites across the United States, Italy and Spain contributed samples from acute and convalescent COVID-19. From T cells, B-cell-depleted T cells, or PBMCs came the material, which was cDNA or gDNA.

The repertoire was sequenced with immunoSEQ multiplex PCR; TCRdb's copy has only in-frame clones and lacks some. The repertoire consists of roughly 320,000 clones, with around 89% occurring once and the leading ten covering roughly 6.3%. The V segment lost 6 bases and the J segment 0 bases; nucleotides outside the gene matches: 2. The CDR3 totals 14 residues. Per germline, CDR1 SGHRS and CDR2 YFSETQ. The sample taken for sequencing was peripheral blood. The receptor comes from a woman aged 50 to 60 with COVID-19, enrolled during active disease. J is TRBJ1-1 and V is TRBV5-1, with TRBD1 matching 10 bases. In nucleotides, the CDR3 is TGCGCCAGCAAGGGACAGGGGATGAACACTGAAGCTTTCTTT. It translates to CASKGQGMNTEAFF.